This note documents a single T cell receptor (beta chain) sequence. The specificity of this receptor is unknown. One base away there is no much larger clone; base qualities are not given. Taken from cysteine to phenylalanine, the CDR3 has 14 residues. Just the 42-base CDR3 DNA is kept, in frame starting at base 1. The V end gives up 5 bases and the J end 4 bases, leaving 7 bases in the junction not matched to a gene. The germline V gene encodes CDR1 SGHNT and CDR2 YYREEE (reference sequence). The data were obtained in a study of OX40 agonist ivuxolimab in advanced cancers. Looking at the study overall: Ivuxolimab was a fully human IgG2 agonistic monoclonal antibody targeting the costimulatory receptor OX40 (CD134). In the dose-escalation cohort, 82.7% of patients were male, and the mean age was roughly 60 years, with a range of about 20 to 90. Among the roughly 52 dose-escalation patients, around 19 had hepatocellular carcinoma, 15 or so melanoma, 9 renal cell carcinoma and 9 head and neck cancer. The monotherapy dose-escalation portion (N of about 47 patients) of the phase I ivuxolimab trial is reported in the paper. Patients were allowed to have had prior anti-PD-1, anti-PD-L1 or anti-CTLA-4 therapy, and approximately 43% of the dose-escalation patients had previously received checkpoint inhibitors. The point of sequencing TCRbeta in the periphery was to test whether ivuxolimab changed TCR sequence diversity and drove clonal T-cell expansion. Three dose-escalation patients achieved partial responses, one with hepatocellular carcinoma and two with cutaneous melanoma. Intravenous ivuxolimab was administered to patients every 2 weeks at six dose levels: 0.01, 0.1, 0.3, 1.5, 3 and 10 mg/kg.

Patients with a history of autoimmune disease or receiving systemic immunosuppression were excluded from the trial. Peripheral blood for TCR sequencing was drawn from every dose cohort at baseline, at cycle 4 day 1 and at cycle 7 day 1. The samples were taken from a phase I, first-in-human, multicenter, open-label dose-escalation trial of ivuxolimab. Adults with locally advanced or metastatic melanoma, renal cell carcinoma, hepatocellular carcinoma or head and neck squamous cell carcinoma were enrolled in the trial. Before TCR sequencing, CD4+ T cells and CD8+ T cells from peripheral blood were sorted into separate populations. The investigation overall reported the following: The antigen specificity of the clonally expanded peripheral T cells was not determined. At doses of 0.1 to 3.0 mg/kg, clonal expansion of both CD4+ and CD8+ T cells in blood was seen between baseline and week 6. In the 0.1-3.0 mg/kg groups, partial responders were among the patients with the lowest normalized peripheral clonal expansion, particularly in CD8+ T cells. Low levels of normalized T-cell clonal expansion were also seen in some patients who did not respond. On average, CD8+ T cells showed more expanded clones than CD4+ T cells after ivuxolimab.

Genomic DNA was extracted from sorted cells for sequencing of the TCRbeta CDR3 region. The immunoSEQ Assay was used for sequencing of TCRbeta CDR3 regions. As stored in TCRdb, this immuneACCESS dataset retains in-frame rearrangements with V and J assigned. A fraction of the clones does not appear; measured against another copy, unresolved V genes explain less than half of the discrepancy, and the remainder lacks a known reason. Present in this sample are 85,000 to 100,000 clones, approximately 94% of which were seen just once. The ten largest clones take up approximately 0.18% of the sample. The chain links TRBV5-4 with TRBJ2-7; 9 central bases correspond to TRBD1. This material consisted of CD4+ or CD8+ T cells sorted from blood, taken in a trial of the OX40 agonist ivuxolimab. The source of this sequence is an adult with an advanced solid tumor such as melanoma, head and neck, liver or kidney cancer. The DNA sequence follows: TGTGCCAGCAGGCCGCGGGACAGGGAGTACGAGCAGTACTTC. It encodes CASRPRDREYEQYF.